A single sample is the source of the 25 T cell receptor beta chains below, sequenced in a study of blood T cells in healthy people across ages. Next came a second PCR, run for roughly 6 to 11 cycles, which used a sample-barcoded 5' primer along with a J-beta primer mix. TCRdb re-derived calls from the 5' RACE reads in MiXCR, one entry per CDR3 protein. Of about 830,000 distinct CDR3 sequences listed, around 62% are singletons. Material: blood. The receptor source for this set is a man under 40 in good health.

The chain couples TRBV2 to TRBJ2-7, with 9 bases fitting TRBD1. In germline, CDR1 is SNHLY, CDR2 FYNNEI. CDR3 length: 14 residues. V shed 6 bases and J 6 bases; nucleotides not matched to a gene: 9. CDR3 nucleotides: TGTGCCAGCAGCCGCCGGGACAGGGTGTCCGAGCAGTACTTC. It specifies CASSRRDRVSEQYF.

This clonotype appeared once. The rearrangement links TRBV28 to TRBJ2-1, with D tentatively TRBD2 (6 bases). V lost 2 bases and J 8 bases, leaving 13 bases between the germline ends. Germline loops: CDR1 MDHEN, CDR2 SYDVKM. The CDR3 covers 14 residues. The CDR3 region is CASSLGGTPHEQFF. CDR3 sequence (DNA): TGTGCCAGCAGTTTAGGGGGGACCCCCCATGAGCAGTTCTTC.

The chain has TRBV15 and TRBJ2-7, with D uncertain. Trimming took 0 bases from V and 4 from J, leaving 7 bases between them. Per the germline V gene, CDR1 is LNHNV and CDR2 is YYDKDF (reference sequence). The length of the CDR3 is 13 residues. CDR3 protein: CATSRDRRYEQYF. The CDR3 nucleotides read TGTGCCACCAGCAGAGATCGGAGATACGAGCAGTACTTC.

This clonotype showed up just once. The rearrangement uses TRBV3-1 and TRBJ2-7; D is perhaps TRBD1 (6 bases). The CDR3 runs to 13 residues. Germline assignment: CDR1 LGHDT and CDR2 YNNKEL (reference sequence). The V gene lost 4 bases and the J gene lost 6 bases, with 13 bases spanning the gap. CDR3 DNA sequence: TGTGCCAGCAGCCTACAGGGTATATCCGAGCAGTACTTC. This gives the protein CASSLQGISEQYF.

The chain recombines TRBV3-1 with TRBJ2-1; TRBD1 matches at 8 bases. V shed 1 base and J 1 base; nucleotides not matched to a gene: 0. The V gene's germline CDR1 is LGHDT and CDR2 YNNKEL (reference sequence). The CDR3 contains 15 residues. CDR3 bases: TGTGCCAGCAGCCAAGGGACAGGGTCCTACAATGAGCAGTTCTTC. Translation gives CASSQGTGSYNEQFF.

This chain joins TRBV6-5 and TRBJ1-4, with D perhaps TRBD1 (5 bases). Germline CDR1 reads MNHEY; CDR2 reads SVGAGI. The CDR3 has 18 amino acids. V lost 2 bases and J lost 1, with 17 bases in between. The CDR3 region is CASSYPGLSKITNEKLFF. In DNA form, the CDR3 reads TGTGCCAGCAGTTACCCGGGACTGAGCAAGATAACTAATGAAAAACTGTTTTTT.

This clonotype occurred a few times. The chain couples TRBV4-3 to TRBJ2-2, with D unclear. The CDR3 sequence is 13 residues long. CDR1 LGHNA and CDR2 YSLEER come from the germline V gene. Between the trimmed V and J ends, which lost 0 bases and 5 bases, there was a span of 4 bases. CDR3 in DNA: TGCGCCAGCAGCCAAGATTATACCGGGGAGCTGTTTTTT. This gives the protein CASSQDYTGELFF.

J is TRBJ2-1 and V is TRBV28, with 8 bases fitting TRBD2. V lost 5 bases, J lost 10 bases, and 13 bases stayed unmatched. The CDR3 has 15 amino acids. The germline V gene encodes CDR1 MDHEN and CDR2 SYDVKM. CDR3: CASSTPGGAKHEQFF. DNA of the CDR3: TGTGCCAGCAGTACTCCGGGGGGGGCGAAACACGAGCAGTTCTTC.

The chain uses TRBV4-2 and TRBJ1-5; D is uncertain. V lost 1 base and J lost 4, with 5 bases in between. Germline-derived CDR1 and CDR2 are LGHNA and YNFKEQ. This CDR3 comprises 13 residues. CDR3 sequence: CASSQVWNQPQHF. The CDR3, as DNA: TGTGCCAGCAGCCAAGTTTGGAATCAGCCCCAGCATTTT.

The J gene is TRBJ2-1, the V gene TRBV15; D assignment may be TRBD1 or TRBD2 (5 bases each). This CDR3 comprises 14 residues. V lost 0 bases and J lost 9, with 12 bases in between. Germline-derived CDR1 and CDR2 are LNHNV and YYDKDF (reference sequence). The CDR3 DNA reads TGTGCCACCAGCAGAGATCGTGGGGACCCTGAGCAGTTCTTC. As protein: CATSRDRGDPEQFF.

Concerning this clonotype itself: The CDR3 ends on some other residue instead of the conserved phenylalanine or tryptophan, so this is likely a read error. It is unclear where the CDR3 begins or ends on the DNA, so no DNA is shown, and the CDR3 is as TCRdb lists it. This chain uses TRBV6-2 or TRBV6-3 with TRBJ2-1. Both ends counted, the CDR3 spans 8 residues. Germline V gives CDR1 MNHEY, CDR2 SVGEGT. The CDR3 protein is CASSHGQI.

This clonotype has just a few counts. The V and J genes are TRBV6-5 and TRBJ2-3, with D unclear. Trimming cost V 5 bases and J 5 bases, with 8 bases left between them. Germline V gene lookup returns CDR1 MNHEY and CDR2 SVGAGI. The CDR3 totals 12 residues. Written as DNA, the CDR3 is TGTGCCAGCAGTGATAAAGGAGATACGCAGTATTTT. It is translated as CASSDKGDTQYF.

The genes are TRBV20-1 and TRBJ2-1; D call uncertain. CDR1 is DFQATT, CDR2 SNEGSKA, per germline (reference sequence). This CDR3 has 10 amino acids. The CDR3 loop is CRATDNEQFF. In DNA form, the CDR3 reads TGCAGGGCGACCGACAATGAGCAGTTCTTC.

The V call is TRBV27, the J call TRBJ2-7; 9 nucleotides agree with TRBD1. The end of the DNA aligns better with TRBJ2-5, so the J call may be wrong. From germline, CDR1 is MNHEY and CDR2 SMNVEV (reference sequence). CDR3 size: 14 residues. The CDR3 spells CASSLGTGRETQYF. The DNA of the CDR3 is TGTGCCAGCAGTTTAGGGACAGGGCGCGAGACCCAGTACTTC.

The rearrangement links TRBV6-2 or TRBV6-3 to TRBJ1-2; D possibly corresponds to TRBD1 (6 bases). The CDR3 totals 14 residues. Trimming took 5 bases from V and 4 from J, leaving 14 bases between them. Germline assignment: CDR1 MNHEY and CDR2 SVGEGT. The CDR3 loop reads CASSTGQWGYGYTF. The DNA for the CDR3 is TGTGCCAGCAGTACCGGACAGTGGGGCTATGGCTACACCTTC.

This clonotype has a handful of counts. The chain carries TRBV6-2 or TRBV6-3 and TRBJ1-5; no clear D. From germline, CDR1 is MNHEY and CDR2 SVGEGT. The CDR3 has 15 amino acids. V lost 5 bases, J lost 0 bases, and 11 bases lay in between. The CDR3 DNA is TGTGCCAGCAGTACCCCCGGGATTAGCAATCAGCCCCAGCATTTT. Protein product: CASSTPGISNQPQHF.

V usage is TRBV15 and J usage is TRBJ1-4, with a weak D call TRBD1 (6 bases). This CDR3 has 15 residues. Trimming shortened V by 1 base and J by 7 bases, and 13 bases separated the two germline ends. Germline V gene data show CDR1 as LNHNV and CDR2 as YYDKDF (reference sequence). The CDR3 region is CATSRVDSPTEKLFF. The CDR3 nucleotides are TGTGCCACCAGCAGAGTGGACAGCCCGACTGAAAAACTGTTTTTT.

V is TRBV10-3 and J is TRBJ1-2; maybe TRBD1 (5 bases). Germline loops: CDR1 ENHRY, CDR2 SYGVKD. The length of the CDR3 is 14 residues. V shed 3 bases and J shed 4 bases, with 12 bases lying between them. Here the CDR3 reads CAISDGGSGYGYTF. The DNA for the CDR3 is TGTGCCATCAGTGATGGGGGAAGCGGCTATGGCTACACCTTC.

CDR3 coding DNA: TGTGCCAGCACCCCTCGATTGGCCTATGGCTACACCTTC. Its protein is CASTPRLAYGYTF. The rearrangement links TRBV7-2 to TRBJ1-2, with unresolved D. Trimming shortened V by 7 bases and J by 4 bases, and 13 bases separated the two germline ends. This CDR3 spans 13 amino acids. Germline V gene sequence: CDR1 SGHTA, CDR2 FQGNSA.

In this sample, this clonotype turned up a few times. This chain uses TRBV10-3 with TRBJ1-1; D is uncertain. V lost 2 bases, J lost 7 bases, and 5 bases lay in between. The CDR3 is 11 residues long. The germline CDR1 and CDR2 sequences are ENHRY and SYGVKD. DNA of the CDR3: TGTGCCATCAGTGAGGGCTTTGAAGCTTTCTTT. Translation: CAISEGFEAFF.

The V call is TRBV3-1, the J call TRBJ1-2; no reliable D call. CDR1 and CDR2 from the germline V gene are LGHDT and YNNKEL (reference sequence). V was trimmed by 4 bases and J by 0 bases, leaving 12 bases between them. The CDR3 has 15 amino acids. The CDR3 spells CASSPSTTANYGYTF. For the CDR3, the DNA is TGTGCCAGCAGCCCAAGTACTACCGCTAACTATGGCTACACCTTC. The entire variable domain, with the rest obtained from reference TRBV3-1 and TRBJ1-2, is as follows: DTAVSQTPKYLVTQMGNDKSIKCEQNLGHDTMYWYKQDSKKFLKIMFSYNNKELIINETVPNRFSPKSPDKAHLNLHINSLELGDSAVYFCASSPSTTANYGYTFGSGTRLTVV.

The rearrangement joins TRBV20-1 to TRBJ2-1; 11 bases are a match to TRBD2. The CDR3 is made up of 15 amino acids. V trimming: 6 bases; J trimming: 3 bases; junction bases outside the gene matches: 7. Germline lookup yields CDR1 DFQATT and CDR2 SNEGSKA (reference sequence). The DNA of the CDR3 is TGCAGTGCCAGTCTTAGCGGGGGGGTCTACAATGAGCAGTTCTTC. Amino acids: CSASLSGGVYNEQFF.

The chain combines TRBV25-1 with TRBJ2-7, with TRBD1 matching over 8 bases. There are 15 residues in the CDR3. V trimming: 7 bases; J trimming: 3 bases; junction bases outside the gene matches: 11. CDR1 and CDR2 (germline): MGHDK, SYGVNS. CDR3 sequence (DNA): TGTGCCAGCACCAGAGCCGGGGACAGGCACTACGAGCAGTACTTC. Protein: CASTRAGDRHYEQYF.

This clonotype came up a few times. V gene TRBV7-6 combines with J gene TRBJ1-6, with D unclear. The V gene lost 0 bases and the J gene lost 7 bases, with 7 bases spanning the gap. This CDR3 region has 14 residues. CDR1 is SGHVS, CDR2 FNYEAQ, per germline. Here the CDR3 DNA reads TGTGCCAGCAGCTTAGCGGAACAGAATTCACCCCTCCACTTT. It translates to CASSLAEQNSPLHF.

CDR3 bases: TGCAGTGCTAGTTTACCCGACAGCCGCTCCTACAATGAGCAGTACTTC. This sequence encodes CSASLPDSRSYNEQYF. The chain is built from TRBV20-1 and TRBJ2-1, with D tentatively TRBD1 (5 bases). The J call could be wrong; TRBJ2-7 is a better fit for the DNA end. The CDR3 spans 16 residues. Germline CDR1 DFQATT, CDR2 SNEGSKA (reference sequence).